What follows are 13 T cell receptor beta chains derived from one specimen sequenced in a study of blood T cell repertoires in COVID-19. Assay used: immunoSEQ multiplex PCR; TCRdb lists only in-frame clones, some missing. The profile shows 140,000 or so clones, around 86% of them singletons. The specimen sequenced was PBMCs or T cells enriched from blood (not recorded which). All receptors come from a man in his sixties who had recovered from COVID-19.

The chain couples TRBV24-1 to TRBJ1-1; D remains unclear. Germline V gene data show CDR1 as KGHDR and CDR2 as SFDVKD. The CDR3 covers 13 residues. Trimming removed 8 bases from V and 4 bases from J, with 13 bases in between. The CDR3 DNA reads TGTGCCACCAATTCCCGGCGGGGCACTGAAGCTTTCTTT. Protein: CATNSRRGTEAFF.

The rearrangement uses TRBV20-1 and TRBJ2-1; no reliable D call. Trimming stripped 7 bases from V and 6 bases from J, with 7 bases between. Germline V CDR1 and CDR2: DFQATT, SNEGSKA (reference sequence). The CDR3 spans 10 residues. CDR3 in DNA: TGCAGTGTCTTCGGCAATGAGCAGTTCTTC. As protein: CSVFGNEQFF.

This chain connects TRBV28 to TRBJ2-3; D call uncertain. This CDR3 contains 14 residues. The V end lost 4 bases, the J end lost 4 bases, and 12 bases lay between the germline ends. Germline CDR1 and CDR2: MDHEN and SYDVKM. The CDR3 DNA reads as TGTGCCAGCAGTTCTGGGCCCAGCCCAGATACGCAGTATTTT. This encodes CASSSGPSPDTQYF.

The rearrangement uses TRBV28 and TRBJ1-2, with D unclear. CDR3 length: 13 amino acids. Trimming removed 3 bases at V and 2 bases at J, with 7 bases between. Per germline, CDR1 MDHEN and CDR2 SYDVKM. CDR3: CASSLEVNYGYTF. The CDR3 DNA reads TGTGCCAGCAGTTTGGAGGTGAACTATGGCTACACCTTC.

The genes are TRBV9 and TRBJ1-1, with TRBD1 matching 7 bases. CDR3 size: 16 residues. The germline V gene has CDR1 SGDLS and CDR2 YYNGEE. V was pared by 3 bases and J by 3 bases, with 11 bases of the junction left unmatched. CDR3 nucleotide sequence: TGTGCCAGCAGCGCCTTGGAGGGGGCGACGTACACTGAAGCTTTCTTT. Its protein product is CASSALEGATYTEAFF. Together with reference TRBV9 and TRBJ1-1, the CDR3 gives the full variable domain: DSGVTQTPKHLITATGQRVTLRCSPRSGDLSVYWYQQSLDQGLQFLIQYYNGEERAKGNILERFSAQQFPDLHSELNLSSLELGDSALYFCASSALEGATYTEAFFGQGTRLTVV.

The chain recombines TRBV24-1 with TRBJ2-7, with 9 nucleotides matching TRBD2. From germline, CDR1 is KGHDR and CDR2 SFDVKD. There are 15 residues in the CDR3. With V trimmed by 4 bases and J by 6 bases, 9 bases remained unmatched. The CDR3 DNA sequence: TGTGCCACCAGTGAGAAGGGGACTAGCATGTTCGAGCAGTACTTC. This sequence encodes CATSEKGTSMFEQYF.

The CDR3 DNA is TGTGCCAGCAGTTTAAGGAACAGTCGTGAAGCTTTCTTT. Amino acid sequence: CASSLRNSREAFF. This chain joins TRBV28 and TRBJ1-1; D remains unclear. Germline lookup yields CDR1 MDHEN and CDR2 SYDVKM. The germline V and J ends were trimmed by 2 bases and 7 bases, with 11 bases remaining between them. The CDR3 is made up of 13 amino acids.

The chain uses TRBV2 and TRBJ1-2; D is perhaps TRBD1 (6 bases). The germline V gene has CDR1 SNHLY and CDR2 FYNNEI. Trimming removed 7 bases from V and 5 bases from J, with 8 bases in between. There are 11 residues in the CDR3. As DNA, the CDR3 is TGTGCCAGCAACAGGGATTATGGCTACACCTTC. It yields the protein CASNRDYGYTF.

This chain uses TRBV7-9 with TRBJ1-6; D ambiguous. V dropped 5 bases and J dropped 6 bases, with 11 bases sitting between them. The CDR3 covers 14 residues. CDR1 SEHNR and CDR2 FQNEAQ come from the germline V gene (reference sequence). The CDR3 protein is CASSPRGGNSPLHF. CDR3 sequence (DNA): TGTGCCAGCAGCCCGCGGGGAGGTAATTCACCCCTCCACTTT. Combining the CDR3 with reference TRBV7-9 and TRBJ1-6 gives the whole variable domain DTGVSQNPRHKITKRGQNVTFRCDPISEHNRLYWYRQTLGQGPEFLTYFQNEAQLEKSRLLSDRFSAERPKGSFSTLEIQRTEQGDSAMYLCASSPRGGNSPLHFGNGTRLTVT.

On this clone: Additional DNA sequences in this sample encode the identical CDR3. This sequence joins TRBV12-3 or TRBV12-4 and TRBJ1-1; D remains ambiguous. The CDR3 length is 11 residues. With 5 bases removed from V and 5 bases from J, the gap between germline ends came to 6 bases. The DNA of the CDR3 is TGTGCCAGCAGTCGAGGGACTGAAGCTTTCTTT. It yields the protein CASSRGTEAFF.

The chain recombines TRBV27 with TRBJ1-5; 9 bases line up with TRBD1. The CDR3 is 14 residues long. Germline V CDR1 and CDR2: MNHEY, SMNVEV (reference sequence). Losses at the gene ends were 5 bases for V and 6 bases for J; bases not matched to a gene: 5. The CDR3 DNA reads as TGTGCCAGCAGTAGACAGGGGGGCACTCAGCCCCAGCATTTT. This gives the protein CASSRQGGTQPQHF.

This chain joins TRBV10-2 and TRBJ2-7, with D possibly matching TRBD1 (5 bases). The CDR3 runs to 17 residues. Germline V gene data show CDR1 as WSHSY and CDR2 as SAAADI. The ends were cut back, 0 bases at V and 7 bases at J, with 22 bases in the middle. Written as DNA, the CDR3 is TGCGCCAGCAGTGAGTCGACTCAAGAGACAGCGTACAATGAGCAGTACTTC. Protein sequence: CASSESTQETAYNEQYF.

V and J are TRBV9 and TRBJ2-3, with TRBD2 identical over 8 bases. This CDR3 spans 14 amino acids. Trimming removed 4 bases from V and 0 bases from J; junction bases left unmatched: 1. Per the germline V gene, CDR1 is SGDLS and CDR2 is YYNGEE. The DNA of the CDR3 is TGTGCCAGCAGCAAGCGGGAGAGCACAGATACGCAGTATTTT. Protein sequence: CASSKRESTDTQYF.